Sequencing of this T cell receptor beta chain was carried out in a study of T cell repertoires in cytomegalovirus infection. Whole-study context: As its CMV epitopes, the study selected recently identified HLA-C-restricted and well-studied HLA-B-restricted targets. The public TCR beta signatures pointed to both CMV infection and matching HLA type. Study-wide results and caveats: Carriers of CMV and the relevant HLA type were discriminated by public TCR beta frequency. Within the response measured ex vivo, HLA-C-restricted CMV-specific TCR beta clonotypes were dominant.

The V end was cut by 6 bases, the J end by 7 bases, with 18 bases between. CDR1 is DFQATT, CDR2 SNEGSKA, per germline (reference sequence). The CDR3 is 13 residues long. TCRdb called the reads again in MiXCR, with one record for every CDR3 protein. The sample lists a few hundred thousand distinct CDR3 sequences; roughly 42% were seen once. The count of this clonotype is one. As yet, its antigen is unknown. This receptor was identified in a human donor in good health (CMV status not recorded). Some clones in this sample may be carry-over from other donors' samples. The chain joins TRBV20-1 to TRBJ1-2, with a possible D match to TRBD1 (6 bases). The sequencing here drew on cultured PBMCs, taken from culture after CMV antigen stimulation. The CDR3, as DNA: TGCAGTGCCGCAGGGGTCAGAGAAAGTGGCTACACCTTC. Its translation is CSAAGVRESGYTF.